The 23 T cell receptor beta chains below all came from one sample that was sequenced in a study of T cell repertoires in cytomegalovirus infection. MiXCR, run by TCRdb on the reads, gives a single entry per CDR3 protein. The sample contains approximately 990,000 distinct CDR3 sequences, roughly 30% of which appear only once. Their specific antigens are unknown. The sample consisted of cultured CD8+ T cells from PBMCs, taken from culture after CMV antigen stimulation. These TCRs come from a human donor in good health (CMV status not recorded). Some clones in this sample may be carry-over from other donors' samples.

This chain links TRBV6-2 or TRBV6-3 with TRBJ2-1; 11 nucleotides match TRBD2. Unmatched junction bases numbered 6, after V lost 6 bases and J lost 8 bases. Looked up from germline, CDR1 is MNHEY and CDR2 is SVGEGT. The CDR3 consists of 14 residues. The CDR3 loop is CASRTLAGDYEQFF. As DNA, the CDR3 is TGTGCCAGCAGGACACTAGCGGGGGACTATGAGCAGTTCTTC.

This clonotype was counted many times. The rearrangement links TRBV7-6 to TRBJ2-7; D might be TRBD1 or TRBD2, each matching 5 bases. The CDR3 is 16 residues long. Trimming took off 2 bases at V and 0 bases at J, with 14 bases between the two ends. From germline, CDR1 is SGHVS and CDR2 FNYEAQ. CDR3 nucleotide sequence: TGTGCCAGCAGCTTAAGTGGCAGGGAGAGCTCCTACGAGCAGTACTTC. This gives the protein CASSLSGRESSYEQYF.

V usage is TRBV6-5 and J usage is TRBJ2-1, with TRBD2 identical over 12 bases. Trimming cost V 3 bases and J 4 bases; bases outside gene matches: 13. The CDR3 is 19 amino acids. Germline loops: CDR1 MNHEY, CDR2 SVGAGI. The CDR3 nucleotides are TGTGCCAGCAGTTATTATGTCCCTAGCGGGGGGGCCCTATACAATGAGCAGTTCTTC. Its translation: CASSYYVPSGGALYNEQFF.

With regard to this clonotype: An end of the junction differs from the germline gene, which may be a read error. The chain links TRBV7-8 to TRBJ1-5, with D uncertain. CDR1 is SGHVS and CDR2 is FQNEAQ in the germline V gene. The length of the CDR3 is 16 residues. The CDR3 is CASSPEIRRHNPPQHF. The DNA of the CDR3 is TGTGCCAGCAGCCCCGAAATACGGAGGCACAATCCGCCCCAGCATTTT.

There are a few counts of this clonotype. The V call is TRBV27, the J call TRBJ1-2; D is perhaps TRBD1 (5 bases). The V end was cut by 0 bases, the J end by 8 bases, with 13 bases between. The germline V gene encodes CDR1 MNHEY and CDR2 SMNVEV (reference sequence). The CDR3 is 14 amino acids. The CDR3 loop is CASSLSWGGVGYTF. In DNA form, the CDR3 reads TGTGCCAGCAGTTTATCATGGGGAGGGGTCGGCTACACCTTC.

In its sample, this clonotype was seen many times. The J gene is TRBJ1-5, the V gene TRBV4-3; a weak D match, TRBD1 (6 bases). Germline CDR1 and CDR2: LGHNA and YSLEER. This CDR3 spans 14 amino acids. Trimming shortened V by 0 bases and J by 4 bases, and 7 bases separated the two germline ends. As DNA, the CDR3 is TGCGCCAGCAGCCAAGACCAGGGGAATCAGCCCCAGCATTTT. Encoded protein: CASSQDQGNQPQHF.

This clonotype has at least ten counts. The rearrangement links TRBV7-2 to TRBJ2-3, with TRBD2 matching over 12 bases. This CDR3 contains 15 residues. The ends lost 5 bases at V and 5 bases at J; junction bases unmatched: 5. Germline V gives CDR1 SGHTA, CDR2 FQGNSA. In DNA, the CDR3 is TGTGCCAGCAGCGCTAGCGGGGGGGCCTTAGATACGCAGTATTTT. Its protein product is CASSASGGALDTQYF.

The chain joins TRBV6-6 to TRBJ1-2, with TRBD1 identical over 7 bases. Germline loops: CDR1 MNHNY, CDR2 SVGAGI (reference sequence). The CDR3 consists of 13 residues. The V and J ends lost 10 bases and 3 bases, in that order; junction bases with no gene match: 8. CDR3 loop: CATLGQAYYGYTF. The CDR3 DNA follows: TGTGCCACACTTGGACAGGCATACTATGGCTACACCTTC.

This clonotype was seen a handful of times. The rearrangement joins TRBV7-8 to TRBJ2-2; D may be TRBD2 (6 bases). This CDR3 region has 15 residues. CDR1 is SGHVS, CDR2 FQNEAQ, per germline. V was clipped by 5 bases and J by 6 bases, with 16 bases between them. The CDR3 loop reads CASSPLSGGPGELFF. As DNA, the CDR3 is TGTGCCAGCAGCCCCCTATCAGGAGGGCCCGGGGAGCTGTTTTTT.

The chain carries TRBV23-1 and TRBJ1-3, with D unresolved. TRBV23-1 falls under the ORF class, with uncertain function. The CDR3 consists of 16 residues. Deletions cut 0 bases from V and 0 bases from J, with 9 bases between. The CDR3: CASSQSGLHSGNTIYF. CDR3 DNA sequence: TGCGCCAGCAGTCAATCCGGACTGCACTCTGGAAACACCATATATTTT.

This clonotype came up many times. This chain links TRBV7-2 with TRBJ2-7, with D uncertain. Germline V gene sequence: CDR1 SGHTA, CDR2 FQGNSA. The CDR3 runs to 14 residues. Trimming stripped 2 bases from V and 0 bases from J, with 8 bases between. The CDR3 sequence: CASSLIPSSYEQYF. CDR3 DNA sequence: TGTGCCAGCAGCTTAATACCGTCCTCCTACGAGCAGTACTTC.

V is TRBV12-3 or TRBV12-4 and J is TRBJ1-3; D is ambiguous. The CDR3 loop spans 14 amino acids. V was cut by 5 bases and J by 4 bases, with 12 bases left in between. CDR3 sequence: CASSPQANGNTIYF. CDR3 bases: TGTGCCAGCAGTCCGCAGGCAAACGGAAACACCATATATTTT.

This clonotype was detected ten times or more. The V gene is TRBV7-6, the J gene TRBJ2-1; 7 bases match TRBD1. CDR3 length: 16 residues. Germline-derived CDR1 and CDR2 are SGHVS and FNYEAQ. After removal of 4 bases from V and 0 bases from J, the junction contained 6 bases not matched to a gene. CDR3 coding DNA: TGTGCCAGCAGCTCACAGGGGTCGAGCTCCTACAATGAGCAGTTCTTC. It is translated as CASSSQGSSSYNEQFF.

Here the CDR3 reads CASSDQRGNTGELFF. The CDR3 region has the DNA TGTGCCAGCAGCGATCAGCGGGGGAACACCGGGGAGCTGTTTTTT. The chain recombines TRBV7-6 with TRBJ2-2; 7 bases match TRBD2. The V and J ends lost 5 bases and 1 base, in that order; junction bases with no gene match: 4. Per germline, CDR1 SGHVS and CDR2 FNYEAQ. The CDR3 is 15 amino acids.

This clonotype was found a few times. The chain joins TRBV27 to TRBJ2-3, with D possibly being TRBD2 (7 bases). This CDR3 spans 16 amino acids. Trimming took 2 bases from V and 1 from J, leaving 13 bases between them. Germline CDR1 and CDR2: MNHEY and SMNVEV (reference sequence). CDR3 residues: CASSLGRGPRTDTQYF. The DNA of the CDR3 is TGTGCCAGCAGTTTAGGGCGGGGGCCTCGCACAGATACGCAGTATTTT.

In its sample, this clonotype was seen a few times. The rearrangement links TRBV28 to TRBJ1-1, with D unresolved. V was shortened by 2 bases and J by 6 bases, with 10 bases between the two germline ends. Germline CDR1 reads MDHEN; CDR2 reads SYDVKM. The CDR3 runs 13 residues. The CDR3 protein is CASSLAGPPEAFF. The DNA of the CDR3 is TGTGCCAGCAGTTTAGCGGGTCCCCCTGAAGCTTTCTTT.

This clonotype was observed a handful of times. CDR3 amino acids: CASSEDRGPQFF. The CDR3 DNA is TGTGCCAGCAGCGAGGACAGGGGGCCCCAGTTCTTC. The chain uses TRBV6-1 and TRBJ2-1, with 11 bases that match TRBD1. Germline V gene sequence: CDR1 MNHNS, CDR2 SASEGT. The CDR3 totals 12 residues. V lost 6 bases to trimming and J lost 13 bases; unmatched junction nucleotides: 5.

The chain recombines TRBV9 with TRBJ1-6; D remains ambiguous. This CDR3 is built from 17 residues. Trimming pared 3 bases from V and 1 base from J, leaving 14 bases between. CDR1 is SGDLS, CDR2 YYNGEE, per germline. CDR3 nucleotide sequence: TGTGCCAGCAGCGCCGAGGCTTTATGGTCCTATAATTCACCCCTCCACTTT. Protein sequence: CASSAEALWSYNSPLHF. The full variable domain, with the rest looked up from reference TRBV9 and TRBJ1-6, is DSGVTQTPKHLITATGQRVTLRCSPRSGDLSVYWYQQSLDQGLQFLIQYYNGEERAKGNILERFSAQQFPDLHSELNLSSLELGDSALYFCASSAEALWSYNSPLHFGNGTRLTVT.

This sequence joins TRBV6-2 or TRBV6-3 and TRBJ2-1, with TRBD1 matching 7 bases. The CDR3 is 16 residues long. Germline assignment: CDR1 MNHEY and CDR2 SVGEGT. The V gene end was trimmed by 10 bases and the J gene end by 4 bases; junction bases not matched to a gene: 16. CDR3 DNA sequence: TGTGCCAACAGCACCACCCGGGACAGAGATTACAATGAGCAGTTCTTC. Residues: CANSTTRDRDYNEQFF.

This clonotype was detected only once. This rearrangement joins TRBV10-3 to TRBJ2-1, with 9 bases aligning to TRBD1. CDR3 length equals 15 residues. V dropped 6 bases and J dropped 7; count of bases not matched to a gene: 10. The germline V gene has CDR1 ENHRY and CDR2 SYGVKD. The CDR3: CAIRTGGQRKNEQFF. The DNA of the CDR3 is TGTGCCATCAGGACAGGGGGTCAGAGGAAAAATGAGCAGTTCTTC.

As concerns this clonotype: A junction end diverges from the germline sequence, so it may reflect a read error. The V call is TRBV20-1, the J call TRBJ1-5, with D perhaps TRBD1 (5 bases). This CDR3 comprises 14 residues. Germline CDR1 reads DFQATT; CDR2 reads SNEGSKA (reference sequence). Written as DNA, the CDR3 is TGCAGTGTTAGAACGCCGGGGGACAATCAGCCCCAGCATTTT. This translates into CSVRTPGDNQPQHF.

The genes are TRBV27 and TRBJ1-2; D may be TRBD1 (6 bases). V was cut by 6 bases and J by 1 base, with 21 bases left in between. The CDR3 runs 17 residues. Germline V gene sequence: CDR1 MNHEY, CDR2 SMNVEV (reference sequence). The chain's CDR3 is CASRYVGRGKYNYGYTF. The DNA for the CDR3 is TGTGCCAGCAGATACGTTGGGAGGGGGAAATATAACTATGGCTACACCTTC.

The rearrangement uses TRBV6-6 and TRBJ2-2; 8 positions agree with TRBD2. The germline CDR1 and CDR2 sequences are MNHNY and SVGAGI (reference sequence). The CDR3 runs to 13 residues. V dropped 10 bases and J dropped 7; count of bases not matched to a gene: 8. The CDR3 bases are TGTGCCACAGGACTAGCATTGATCGGGGAGCTGTTTTTT. Translating gives CATGLALIGELFF.